Presented here are 9 T cell receptor beta chains from one specimen sequenced in a study of T-cell memory formation after mild COVID-19. Via MiXCR, TCRdb re-called the 5' RACE reads, giving one row per CDR3 protein. In the table there are 350,000 or so distinct CDR3 sequences, about 21% of which are singletons. The source material was PBMCs or a T cell subset sorted from them (not recorded which). These receptors were obtained from an adult woman who had mild COVID-19 (a few samples of this study predate the infection). Cell type and time point are not known.

This sequence joins TRBV24-1 and TRBJ2-5; possible D gene TRBD1, 6 bases. CDR1 and CDR2 from the germline V gene are KGHDR and SFDVKD. CDR3 size: 14 residues. The V gene lost 9 bases and the J gene lost 5 bases, with 18 bases spanning the gap. Here the CDR3 reads CATGTGRNVETQYF. Here the CDR3 DNA reads TGTGCCACCGGAACAGGGCGCAATGTCGAGACCCAGTACTTC.

This clonotype was seen more than once but under ten times. The J gene is TRBJ1-4, the V gene TRBV4-1; no firm D call. This CDR3 contains 15 residues. Trimming cost V 4 bases and J 5 bases, with 14 bases left between them. Germline V gene data show CDR1 as MGHRA and CDR2 as YSYEKL. CDR3 protein: CASSPLGPANEKLFF. In DNA, the CDR3 is TGCGCCAGCAGCCCCTTGGGTCCCGCAAATGAAAAACTGTTTTTT.

This clonotype appeared a few times. Written as DNA, the CDR3 is TGTGCCACTAAAGCGAGACAGGGCCCCAACGAGCAGTACTTC. Protein product: CATKARQGPNEQYF. This chain joins TRBV12-3 or TRBV12-4 and TRBJ2-7; 7 nucleotides align to TRBD1. The junction had 14 bases not matched to a gene; V was cut back by 10 bases and J by 5 bases. CDR3 length: 14 amino acids.

J is TRBJ2-5 and V is TRBV7-7; possibly TRBD1 for D (6 bases). This CDR3 is 14 amino acids long. The germline V gene has CDR1 SSHAT and CDR2 FNYEAQ (reference sequence). With 5 bases removed from V and 1 base from J, the gap between germline ends came to 11 bases. CDR3 DNA: TGTGCCAGCAGCCGTGGGGGCTCCCAAGAGACCCAGTACTTC. Its protein product is CASSRGGSQETQYF.

V gene TRBV5-1 combines with J gene TRBJ2-2; 9 bases are a match to TRBD1. Losses at the gene ends were 0 bases for V and 5 bases for J; bases not matched to a gene: 2. CDR1 and CDR2 from the germline V gene are SGHRS and YFSETQ. The CDR3 sequence is 15 residues long. CDR3 amino acids: CASSLEGTGTGELFF. The DNA of the CDR3 is TGCGCCAGCAGCTTGGAAGGGACAGGGACCGGGGAGCTGTTTTTT.

V and J are TRBV6-5 and TRBJ1-6, with TRBD1 matching over 7 bases. V lost 0 bases, J lost 8 bases, and 4 bases stayed unmatched. Germline lookup yields CDR1 MNHEY and CDR2 SVGAGI. The length of the CDR3 is 15 residues. The CDR3 is CASSYSGGTDSPLHF. The DNA of the CDR3 is TGTGCCAGCAGTTACTCAGGGGGCACGGATTCACCCCTCCACTTT.

This clonotype showed up just once. The chain has TRBV5-5 and TRBJ1-1; D is ambiguous. CDR1 is SGHKS and CDR2 is YYEKEE in the germline V gene (reference sequence). This CDR3 contains 13 residues. The V end was cut by 9 bases, the J end by 0 bases, with 12 bases between. CDR3 DNA: TGTGCCACCGACGAGGGATTGAACACTGAAGCTTTCTTT. Its translation is CATDEGLNTEAFF.

This clonotype was observed a few times. The genes are TRBV7-2 and TRBJ2-7; the match to TRBD2 covers 7 bases. The germline gives CDR1 SGHTA, CDR2 FQGNSA. The length of the CDR3 is 16 residues. Trimming cost V 2 bases and J 4 bases; bases outside gene matches: 11. CDR3 bases: TGTGCCAGCAGCTTAAGCGGGGCCGACGTAAGATACGAGCAGTACTTC. It translates to CASSLSGADVRYEQYF. The whole variable domain, filled in from reference TRBV7-2 and TRBJ2-7, reads GAGVSQSPSNKVTEKGKDVELRCDPISGHTALYWYRQSLGQGLEFLIYFQGNSAPDKSGLPSDRFSAERTGGSVSTLTIQRTQQEDSAVYLCASSLSGADVRYEQYFGPGTRLTVT.

This sequence joins TRBV12-3 or TRBV12-4 and TRBJ1-2; D not resolved. V lost 6 bases, J lost 0 bases, and 11 bases lay in between. There are 14 residues in the CDR3. Here the CDR3 reads CASSPSFANYGYTF. DNA for the CDR3: TGTGCCAGCAGCCCGAGCTTTGCTAACTATGGCTACACCTTC.